This TCR beta chain is drawn from a study of blood T cell repertoires in COVID-19 (TCRdb year 2020). Study-level background: Samples covering the acute and convalescent phases of COVID-19 were provided by collaborators in the United States, Italy and Spain. The material from the prospective study consisted of cDNA or gDNA derived from T cells, B-cell-depleted T cells, or PBMCs. The dataset comprised deeply sampled blood TCRbeta repertoires from subjects exposed to, actively infected with, or recovered from COVID-19. The repertoires were released in a freely available public database meant as a resource for research on the immune response to SARS-CoV-2. Samples came from the ongoing ImmuneRACE study (first 160 participants) plus 1,254 subjects from 6 global collaborators. A de-identified subject ID, COVID-19 status, age in years and sex were almost always included in the sample metadata. HLA class I and class II types, where available, came from metadata supplied by the sample provider rather than from assay-based typing.

Here is what the overall study found, with its caveats: Clinical and demographic metadata were provided uncurated, with the amount varying by source and participant.

Note on this clone: It has no known antigen specificity. No much larger clone exists at a distance of one base, and base qualities are not known.

TCRbeta CDR3 regions were amplified from genomic DNA by means of the immunoSEQ Assay, a bias-controlled multiplex PCR. Concerning the study's data processing: Nucleated cell counts per sample were estimated from amplification of reference gene primers within the assay. Sequence reads were collapsed and filtered to measure the absolute abundance of every unique TCRbeta CDR3 rearrangement. Productive Simpson clonality was computed per sample as the square root of Simpson's diversity index over productive rearrangements. The table was pulled from immuneACCESS by TCRdb, which kept in-frame rearrangements only. Such tables lose some clones; where checked, under half of the loss comes from unresolved V genes, and the rest has no known cause. V and J calls and clone size follow that table, whereas D and trimming were derived from the DNA. This sample is represented by hundreds of thousands of clones; around four fifths of them were singletons. Clones ranked in the top ten supply about a sixth of the sample.

Collaborating institutions collected whole blood in K2EDTA tubes following their own protocols. For TCRbeta analysis, collaborators shipped samples as frozen whole blood, isolated PBMCs, or DNA extracted from either of those sample types. V and J are truncated by 6 bases and 0 bases respectively, leaving an intervening sequence of 9 bases. CDR1 and CDR2 are read off the germline V gene as SGHTA and FQGTGA. The CDR3 covers 14 residues, taking in both the cysteine and the phenylalanine. Only the CDR3 DNA stays, 42 bases, in frame from base 1. The sequenced sample was peripheral blood. The chain joins TRBV7-3 to TRBJ2-1; TRBD1 might be the D gene, on 5 matching bases. The clonotype was recovered from a woman older than 75 with active or convalescent COVID-19. At the DNA level, the sequence is TGTGCCAGCAGTCAGGGAATCTCCTACAATGAGCAGTTCTTC. The translation is CASSQGISYNEQFF.